The present TCR beta chain was sequenced within a study of T cell responses to AZD1222 COVID-19 vaccine. V gave up 5 bases and J gave up 2 bases, with 10 bases separating them. The CDR3 loop spans 14 amino acids. CDR1 and CDR2 (germline): SGHVS, FQNEAQ. Sequencing used immunoSEQ multiplex PCR; TCRdb keeps in-frame clones, though not all of them. The data contain just over 150,000 clones, 90% of them singletons. In the case of this clone: Its antigen is as yet unknown.

Whole-study findings and limits: Spike-specific TCR breadth and depth went up after people got two AZD1222 doses.

The source was peripheral blood, collected on day 0 of AZD1222 vaccination. This receptor was obtained from an adult in good health. The chain couples TRBV7-8 to TRBJ1-5; D is ambiguous. CDR3 nucleotide sequence: TGTGCCAGCAGCCAGTGGGAGGGCAATCAGCCCCAGCATTTT. This codes for CASSQWEGNQPQHF.